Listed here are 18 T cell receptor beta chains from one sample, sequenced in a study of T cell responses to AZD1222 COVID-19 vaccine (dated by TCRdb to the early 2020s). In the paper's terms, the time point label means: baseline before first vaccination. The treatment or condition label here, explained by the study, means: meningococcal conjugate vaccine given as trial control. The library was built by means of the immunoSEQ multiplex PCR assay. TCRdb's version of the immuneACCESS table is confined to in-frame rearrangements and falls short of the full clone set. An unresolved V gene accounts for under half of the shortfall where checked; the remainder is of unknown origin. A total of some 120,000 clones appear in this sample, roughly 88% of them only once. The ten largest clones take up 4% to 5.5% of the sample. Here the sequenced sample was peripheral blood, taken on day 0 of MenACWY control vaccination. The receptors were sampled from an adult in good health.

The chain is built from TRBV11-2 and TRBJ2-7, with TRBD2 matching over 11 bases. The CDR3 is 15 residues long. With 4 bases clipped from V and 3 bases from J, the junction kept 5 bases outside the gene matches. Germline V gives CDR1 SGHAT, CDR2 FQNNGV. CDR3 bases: TGTGCCAGCAGCTCCCTGACTAGCGGGGTCTACGAGCAGTACGTC. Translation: CASSSLTSGVYEQYV.

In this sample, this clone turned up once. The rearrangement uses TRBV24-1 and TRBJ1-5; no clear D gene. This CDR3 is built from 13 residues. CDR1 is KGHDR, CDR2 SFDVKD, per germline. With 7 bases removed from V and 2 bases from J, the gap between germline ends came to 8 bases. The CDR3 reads CATRGSGNQPQHF. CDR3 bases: TGTGCCACCAGGGGGTCCGGCAATCAGCCCCAGCATTTT.

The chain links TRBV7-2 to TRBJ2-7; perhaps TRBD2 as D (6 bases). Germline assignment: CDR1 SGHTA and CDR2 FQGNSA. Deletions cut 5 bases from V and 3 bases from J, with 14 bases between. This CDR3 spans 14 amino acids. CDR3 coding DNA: TGTGCCAGCAGCCAACACGGGGGAAACTACGAGCAGTACTTC. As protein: CASSQHGGNYEQYF.

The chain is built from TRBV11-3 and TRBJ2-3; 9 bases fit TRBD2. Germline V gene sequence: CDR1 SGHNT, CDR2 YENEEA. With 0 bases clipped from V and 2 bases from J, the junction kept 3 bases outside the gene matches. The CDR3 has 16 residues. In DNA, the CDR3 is TGTGCCAGCAGCTTAGAAGGCGGGAGGGCCACAGATACGCAGTATTTT. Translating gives CASSLEGGRATDTQYF.

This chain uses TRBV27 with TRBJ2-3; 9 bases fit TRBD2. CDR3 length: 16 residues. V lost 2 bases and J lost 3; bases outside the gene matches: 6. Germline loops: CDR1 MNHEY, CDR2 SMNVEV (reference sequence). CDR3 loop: CASSLRRGGPTDTQYF. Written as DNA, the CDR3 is TGTGCCAGCAGTTTACGGCGGGGGGGCCCGACAGATACGCAGTATTTT.

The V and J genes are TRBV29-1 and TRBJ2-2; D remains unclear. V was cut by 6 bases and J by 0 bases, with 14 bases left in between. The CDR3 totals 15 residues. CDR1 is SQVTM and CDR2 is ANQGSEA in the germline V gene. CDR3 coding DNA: TGCAGCGTAGACATTAAGGACGCGAACACCGGGGAGCTGTTTTTT. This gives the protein CSVDIKDANTGELFF.

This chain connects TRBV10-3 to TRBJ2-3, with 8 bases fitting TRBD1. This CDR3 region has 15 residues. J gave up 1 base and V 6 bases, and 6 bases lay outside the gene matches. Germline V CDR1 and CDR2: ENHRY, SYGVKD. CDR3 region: CAIRDREVGTDTQYF. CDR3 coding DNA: TGTGCCATCAGGGACAGGGAGGTGGGCACAGATACGCAGTATTTT.

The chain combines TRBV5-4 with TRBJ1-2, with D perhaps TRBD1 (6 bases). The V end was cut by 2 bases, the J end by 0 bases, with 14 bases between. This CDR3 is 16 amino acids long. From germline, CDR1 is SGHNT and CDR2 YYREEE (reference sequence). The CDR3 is CASSFGGQGANYGYTF. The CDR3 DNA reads TGTGCCAGCAGCTTCGGGGGGCAGGGAGCTAACTATGGCTACACCTTC.

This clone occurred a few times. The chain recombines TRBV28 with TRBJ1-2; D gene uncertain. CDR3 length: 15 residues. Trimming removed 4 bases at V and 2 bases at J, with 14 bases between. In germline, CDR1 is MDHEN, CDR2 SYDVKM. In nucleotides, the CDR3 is TGTGCCAGCAGTTGGGCGGGAGCTCGGAACTATGGCTACACCTTC. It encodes CASSWAGARNYGYTF.

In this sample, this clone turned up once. The CDR3 nucleotides read TGTGCCAGCAGTGTATGGGGTGAAGTAGCCAAAAACATTCAGTACTTC. This codes for CASSVWGEVAKNIQYF. The rearrangement links TRBV2 to TRBJ2-4; the D is unclear. Germline V gene lookup returns CDR1 SNHLY and CDR2 FYNNEI. V was clipped by 4 bases and J by 0 bases, with 13 bases between them. This CDR3 comprises 16 residues.

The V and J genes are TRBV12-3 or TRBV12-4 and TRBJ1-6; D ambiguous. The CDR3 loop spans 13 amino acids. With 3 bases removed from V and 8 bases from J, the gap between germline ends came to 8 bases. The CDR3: CASSLNGDSPLHF. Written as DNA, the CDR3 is TGTGCCAGCAGTTTGAATGGGGATTCACCCCTCCACTTT.

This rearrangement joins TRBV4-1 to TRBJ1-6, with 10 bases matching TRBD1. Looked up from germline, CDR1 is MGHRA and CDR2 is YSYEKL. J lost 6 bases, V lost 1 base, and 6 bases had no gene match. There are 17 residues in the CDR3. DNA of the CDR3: TGCGCCAGCAGCCAAGTACGGGACAGGGGTTTTAATTCACCCCTCCACTTT. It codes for CASSQVRDRGFNSPLHF.

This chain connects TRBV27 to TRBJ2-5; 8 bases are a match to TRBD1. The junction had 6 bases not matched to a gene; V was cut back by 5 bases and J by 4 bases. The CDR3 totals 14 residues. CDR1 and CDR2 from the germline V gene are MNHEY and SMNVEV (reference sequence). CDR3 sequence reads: CASSHRTGRETQYF. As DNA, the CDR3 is TGTGCCAGCAGTCATAGGACAGGGCGAGAGACCCAGTACTTC.

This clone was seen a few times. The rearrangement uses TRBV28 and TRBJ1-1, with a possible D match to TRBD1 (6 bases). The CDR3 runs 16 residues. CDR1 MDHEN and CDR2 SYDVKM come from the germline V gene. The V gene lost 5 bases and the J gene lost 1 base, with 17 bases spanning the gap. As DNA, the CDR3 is TGTGCCAGCAGTCTCATTCCGGGACAACAGAACACTGAAGCTTTCTTT. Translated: CASSLIPGQQNTEAFF.

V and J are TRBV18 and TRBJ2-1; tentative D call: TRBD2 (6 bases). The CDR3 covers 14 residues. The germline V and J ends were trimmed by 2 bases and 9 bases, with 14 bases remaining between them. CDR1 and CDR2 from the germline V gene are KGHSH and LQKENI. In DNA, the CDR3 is TGTGCCAGCTCACCAAGTTTAGCGGTGAGTGAGCAGTTCTTC. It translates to CASSPSLAVSEQFF.

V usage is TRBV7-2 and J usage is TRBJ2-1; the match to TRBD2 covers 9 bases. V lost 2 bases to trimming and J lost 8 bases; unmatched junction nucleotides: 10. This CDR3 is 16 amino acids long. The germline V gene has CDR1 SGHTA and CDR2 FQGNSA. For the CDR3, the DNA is TGTGCCAGCAGCTTAAGACGCGGGCTAGCGGGGTATGAGCAGTTCTTC. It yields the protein CASSLRRGLAGYEQFF.

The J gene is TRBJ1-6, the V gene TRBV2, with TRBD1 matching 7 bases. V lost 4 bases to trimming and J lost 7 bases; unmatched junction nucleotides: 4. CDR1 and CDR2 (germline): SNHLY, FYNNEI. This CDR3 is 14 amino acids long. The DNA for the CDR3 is TGTGCCAGCAGTGCCGGGACAGAAAATTCACCCCTCCACTTT. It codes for CASSAGTENSPLHF.

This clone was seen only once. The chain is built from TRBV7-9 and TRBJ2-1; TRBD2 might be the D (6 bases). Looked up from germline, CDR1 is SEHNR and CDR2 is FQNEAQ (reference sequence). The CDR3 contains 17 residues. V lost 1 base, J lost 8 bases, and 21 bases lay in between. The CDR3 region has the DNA TGTGCCAGCAGCTTAGTCTCCGGGAGTAGCCCGCTGGATGAGCAGTTCTTC. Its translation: CASSLVSGSSPLDEQFF.